One and the same sample provided the 21 T cell receptor beta chains below, sequenced in a study of blood T cells in healthy people across ages. A sample-barcoded 5' primer and a J-beta primer mix were used in a second PCR of roughly 7 to 11 cycles. TCRdb independently ran MiXCR on the 5' RACE reads; one entry per CDR3 protein. The data show about 1.8 million distinct CDR3 sequences, approximately 50% seen once. Sequencing was performed on blood. The receptors were sampled from a woman aged 40-49 years in good health.

V usage is TRBV20-1 and J usage is TRBJ2-1; tentatively, D is TRBD1 (5 bases). The V gene lost 0 bases and the J gene lost 6 bases, with 12 bases spanning the gap. Germline CDR1 DFQATT, CDR2 SNEGSKA (reference sequence). CDR3 length: 14 amino acids. The CDR3 spells CSARDHTGRNEQFF. CDR3 nucleotide sequence: TGCAGTGCTAGAGATCACACAGGACGCAATGAGCAGTTCTTC.

CDR3 sequence (DNA): TGCGCCAGCAGCTTAGATAGCGGGGGGACGACCCAGTACTTC. It specifies CASSLDSGGTTQYF. The V and J genes are TRBV5-1 and TRBJ2-5; the match to TRBD2 covers 10 bases. V was pared by 2 bases and J by 7 bases, with 5 bases of the junction left unmatched. The CDR3 spans 14 residues. Germline-derived CDR1 and CDR2 are SGHRS and YFSETQ.

V gene TRBV20-1 combines with J gene TRBJ1-1, with D maybe TRBD1 (6 bases). Deletions cut 5 bases from V and 3 bases from J, with 19 bases between. Germline V gene sequence: CDR1 DFQATT, CDR2 SNEGSKA (reference sequence). This CDR3 contains 15 residues. The CDR3 is CSAPSWGRGDTEAFF. The DNA for the CDR3 is TGCAGTGCTCCATCCTGGGGGCGGGGAGACACTGAAGCTTTCTTT.

This clonotype was counted a few times. The V gene is TRBV15, the J gene TRBJ2-1; 10 positions agree with TRBD1. The trim removed 5 bases at V and 7 bases at J, leaving 8 bases unmatched. This CDR3 has 15 amino acids. CDR1 is LNHNV and CDR2 is YYDKDF in the germline V gene (reference sequence). CDR3 region: CATSQDRGVVNEQFF. CDR3 bases: TGTGCCACCAGCCAGGACAGGGGGGTGGTGAATGAGCAGTTCTTC.

This chain joins TRBV6-5 and TRBJ2-1; 9 nucleotides agree with TRBD2. With V trimmed by 7 bases and J by 9 bases, 16 bases remained unmatched. Per germline, CDR1 MNHEY and CDR2 SVGAGI. CDR3 length: 16 residues. The CDR3 here is CASTHLSGGLFSEQFF. The DNA for the CDR3 is TGTGCCAGCACCCATCTTAGCGGGGGACTTTTTAGTGAGCAGTTCTTC.

A remark on this clonotype: At one of its ends the junction is not consistent with the germline gene, which may arise from a read error. The rearrangement links TRBV20-1 to TRBJ2-5; the D is unclear. This CDR3 comprises 12 residues. Looked up from germline, CDR1 is DFQATT and CDR2 is SNEGSKA (reference sequence). CDR3 sequence reads: CGAREVQETQYF. The CDR3 DNA is TGCGGTGCTAGAGAAGTACAAGAGACCCAGTACTTC.

The chain has TRBV12-3 or TRBV12-4 and TRBJ1-6; no definite D call. V was trimmed by 2 bases and J by 11 bases, leaving 7 bases between them. The CDR3 runs 12 residues. The CDR3 sequence: CASSLFIPPLHF. The DNA for the CDR3 is TGTGCCAGCAGTTTATTCATTCCACCCCTCCACTTT.

The genes are TRBV7-9 and TRBJ2-3, with D perhaps TRBD1 (5 bases). The V and J ends lost 3 bases and 2 bases respectively, with 15 bases between them. The CDR3 is 16 residues long. The V gene's germline CDR1 is SEHNR and CDR2 FQNEAQ (reference sequence). The CDR3 region is CASSFRKGVNTDTQYF. CDR3 nucleotide sequence: TGTGCCAGCAGCTTCAGAAAAGGGGTTAACACAGATACGCAGTATTTT.

This clonotype has only a few counts. The CDR3, as DNA: TGTGCCATCAGCCCGACAGGGCGCACAGATACGCAGTATTTT. The encoded protein is CAISPTGRTDTQYF. The chain combines TRBV10-3 with TRBJ2-3, with 7 bases that match TRBD1. Germline assignment: CDR1 ENHRY and CDR2 SYGVKD. Trimming at V came to 6 bases and at J to 1 base, leaving 4 bases not matched to a gene. The CDR3 spans 14 residues.

This chain connects TRBV6-1 to TRBJ2-3; D perhaps matches TRBD1 (5 bases). Germline CDR1 MNHNS, CDR2 SASEGT. V was trimmed by 7 bases and J by 4 bases, leaving 15 bases between them. The CDR3 has 14 amino acids. The CDR3 loop reads CASTPRGRPDTQYF. CDR3 sequence (DNA): TGTGCCAGCACTCCAAGGGGCAGACCAGATACGCAGTATTTT.

Only one count was recorded for this clonotype. The chain carries TRBV15 and TRBJ1-3, with D uncertain. This CDR3 contains 16 residues. V was clipped by 6 bases and J by 0 bases, with 15 bases between them. Germline V gene lookup returns CDR1 LNHNV and CDR2 YYDKDF (reference sequence). The CDR3 bases are TGTGCCACCAGTCCAGAACCGGGTTACTCTGGAAACACCATATATTTT. Translated, it gives CATSPEPGYSGNTIYF.

The chain employs TRBV6-2 or TRBV6-3 and TRBJ2-1; TRBD2 matches 8 bases. V lost 7 bases, J lost 6 bases, and 8 bases stayed unmatched. The CDR3 is 14 amino acids. Germline CDR1 reads MNHEY; CDR2 reads SVGEGT. In nucleotides, the CDR3 is TGTGCCAGCACACGGGGGGGCCTACCCAATGAGCAGTTCTTC. It yields the protein CASTRGGLPNEQFF.

The chain links TRBV7-9 to TRBJ2-7, with D possibly TRBD1 on 6 matching bases. Germline CDR1 is SEHNR and CDR2 is FQNEAQ (reference sequence). The V gene lost 4 bases and the J gene lost 3 bases, with 16 bases spanning the gap. This CDR3 has 15 amino acids. This CDR3 is CASSSRTDSVYEQYF. CDR3 DNA sequence: TGTGCCAGCAGCTCGAGGACAGACAGTGTCTACGAGCAGTACTTC.

This sequence joins TRBV29-1 and TRBJ1-2; TRBD1 might be the D (5 bases). The CDR3 has 16 amino acids. Per germline, CDR1 SQVTM and CDR2 ANQGSEA. With 0 bases removed from V and 5 bases from J, the gap between germline ends came to 19 bases. The CDR3 DNA reads TGCAGCGTTGAAGATCTTGCAGGGCAAAAAGGATATGGCTACACCTTC. This encodes CSVEDLAGQKGYGYTF.

The chain joins TRBV12-3 or TRBV12-4 to TRBJ1-4; no clear D. CDR3 length: 12 amino acids. V was cut by 2 bases and J by 10 bases, with 8 bases left in between. The CDR3 is CASSLRARKLFF. DNA for the CDR3: TGTGCCAGCAGTTTACGTGCCCGAAAACTGTTTTTT.

The CDR3 region has the DNA TGTGCCAGCAGCTTAGGTAGCACCGCGCGAGGGGAGACCCAGTACTTC. Its protein is CASSLGSTARGETQYF. This chain connects TRBV7-9 to TRBJ2-5; tentatively, D is TRBD2 (5 bases). This CDR3 spans 16 amino acids. Trimming cost V 1 base and J 5 bases, with 17 bases left between them. In germline, CDR1 is SEHNR, CDR2 FQNEAQ (reference sequence).

This clonotype has a count of ten or more. The chain has TRBV24-1 and TRBJ1-5; no clear D gene. V shed 3 bases and J shed 3 bases, with 2 bases lying between them. Germline CDR1 is KGHDR and CDR2 is SFDVKD. The CDR3 totals 12 residues. The CDR3 DNA reads as TGTGCCACCAGTGATCCCAATCAGCCCCAGCATTTT. Translation gives CATSDPNQPQHF.

J is TRBJ2-1 and V is TRBV7-2, with 11 nucleotides matching TRBD2. J was trimmed by 9 bases and V by 6 bases; bases with no gene match: 13. The CDR3 extends over 16 amino acids. Germline CDR1 and CDR2: SGHTA and FQGNSA. CDR3 residues: CASRTIAGGRILEQFF. The CDR3 DNA follows: TGTGCCAGCAGAACTATAGCGGGGGGGCGGATTCTTGAGCAGTTCTTC.

This chain connects TRBV29-1 to TRBJ1-2; no reliable D call. The CDR3 contains 10 residues. Germline CDR1 and CDR2: SQVTM and ANQGSEA. The CDR3 DNA reads as TGCAGGCCCCCGGGTCATGGCTACACCTTC. Translation gives CRPPGHGYTF.

The chain joins TRBV7-9 to TRBJ1-5; a possible D gene is TRBD1 (6 bases). Trimming stripped 1 base from V and 5 bases from J, with 15 bases between. The CDR3 totals 16 residues. Germline V CDR1 and CDR2: SEHNR, FQNEAQ (reference sequence). The CDR3 DNA sequence: TGTGCCAGCAGCTTAGGTGGGGGGCGCATCCATCAGCCCCAGCATTTT. It yields the protein CASSLGGGRIHQPQHF.

This rearrangement joins TRBV4-3 to TRBJ2-1; TRBD1 matches 9 bases. Trimming cost V 0 bases and J 7 bases; bases outside gene matches: 16. Germline-derived CDR1 and CDR2 are LGHNA and YSLEER. The CDR3 totals 19 residues. CDR3 amino acids: CASSQDLGTGSHQGNEQFF. CDR3 DNA sequence: TGCGCCAGCAGCCAAGATCTAGGGACAGGGTCGCATCAGGGGAATGAGCAGTTCTTC.